This T cell receptor beta chain emerged from a study of response to subunit inactivated influenza vaccine. TCRdb reanalysed the RT-PCR reads using MiXCR and keeps one entry per CDR3 protein. The table has about 700,000 distinct CDR3 sequences, around 15% seen once. In this sample, this clonotype turned up a few times. Its specificity is unknown. The V end was cut by 0 bases, the J end by 2 bases, with 19 bases between. The CDR3 has 17 amino acids. Germline loops: CDR1 DFQATT, CDR2 SNEGSKA (reference sequence). Study-wide results and caveats: Only a handful of new T cells, the authors suggested, are recruited with each seasonal influenza vaccination.

Specimen: PBMCs from blood, collected about 14 days before vaccination. The chain recombines TRBV20-1 with TRBJ2-5, with D possibly matching TRBD1 (5 bases). The TCR was taken from a man aged 45 to 65 who received an inactivated influenza vaccine. The CDR3 loop is CSAREWGRAVGQETQYF. DNA for the CDR3: TGCAGTGCTAGAGAATGGGGCCGAGCAGTCGGTCAAGAGACCCAGTACTTC.